What follows are 29 T cell receptor beta chains derived from one specimen sequenced in a study of beta chain features in type 1 diabetes. The isolated RNA, all of it, was reverse transcribed, so expressed TCRB transcripts were what got sequenced. The data were produced by immunoSEQ multiplex PCR, yet TCRdb's version contains in-frame clones alone and is incomplete. The sample yields 900,000 or so clones, under 20% seen once. Sequences were obtained from naive CD4+ T cells from blood. The source is a young woman in good health.

This clone was seen a few times. This chain uses TRBV7-2 with TRBJ2-5; D remains ambiguous. Germline assignment: CDR1 SGHTA and CDR2 FQGNSA. Trimming removed 2 bases from V and 2 bases from J, with 6 bases in between. The CDR3 has 13 residues. The CDR3 region is CASSLLPQETQYF. CDR3 sequence (DNA): TGTGCCAGCAGCTTATTACCTCAAGAGACCCAGTACTTC.

J is TRBJ2-1 and V is TRBV4-3; 12 nucleotides agree with TRBD2. CDR3 length: 17 residues. V dropped 4 bases and J dropped 3; count of bases not matched to a gene: 7. CDR1 is LGHNA and CDR2 is YSLEER in the germline V gene. The CDR3 is CASSLSWTSGDYNEQFF. CDR3 coding DNA: TGCGCCAGCAGCCTTTCCTGGACTAGCGGGGACTACAATGAGCAGTTCTTC.

J is TRBJ2-1 and V is TRBV4-3, with 13 bases lining up with TRBD2. V shed 4 bases and J 8 bases; nucleotides not matched to a gene: 8. Germline V gene data show CDR1 as LGHNA and CDR2 as YSLEER. The CDR3 totals 16 residues. In DNA form, the CDR3 reads TGCGCCAGCAGCCCGGGACTAGCGGGAAGGCGAGATGAGCAGTTCTTC. Encoded protein: CASSPGLAGRRDEQFF.

This clone was seen only a few times. This rearrangement joins TRBV6-5 to TRBJ2-7, with a tentative D call TRBD2 (6 bases). The CDR3 totals 12 residues. The V and J ends lost 5 bases and 7 bases respectively, with 12 bases between them. Germline lookup yields CDR1 MNHEY and CDR2 SVGAGI. CDR3 DNA sequence: TGTGCCAGCAGTAAAACAGCGGGTGAGCAGTACTTC. Encoded protein: CASSKTAGEQYF.

The chain uses TRBV5-1 and TRBJ1-4; maybe TRBD1 (6 bases). V was trimmed by 4 bases and J by 3 bases, leaving 10 bases between them. CDR3 size: 14 residues. CDR1 is SGHRS and CDR2 is YFSETQ in the germline V gene. The CDR3 coding sequence is TGCGCCAGCAGCCAGGACAGTCCTAATGAAAAACTGTTTTTT. Translating gives CASSQDSPNEKLFF.

The J gene is TRBJ2-1, the V gene TRBV27; 11 nucleotides agree with TRBD2. The CDR3 has 17 residues. J lost 2 bases, V lost 3 bases, and 6 bases had no gene match. CDR1 and CDR2 (germline): MNHEY, SMNVEV (reference sequence). The CDR3: CASSFRSSGRPYNEQFF. CDR3 bases: TGTGCCAGCAGTTTTCGCTCTAGCGGGAGGCCCTACAATGAGCAGTTCTTC.

The genes are TRBV5-1 and TRBJ2-7, with unresolved D. From germline, CDR1 is SGHRS and CDR2 YFSETQ. Between the trimmed V and J ends, which lost 3 bases and 2 bases, there was a span of 18 bases. The CDR3 contains 16 residues. The CDR3 nucleotides are TGCGCCAGCAGCTCACCCCCCGGGCGAAGCGCCTACGAGCAGTACTTC. Its protein product is CASSSPPGRSAYEQYF.

This clone was seen a few times. The gene calls are TRBV2 and TRBJ2-2; tentative D call: TRBD1 (6 bases). Germline CDR1 is SNHLY and CDR2 is FYNNEI. The V and J ends lost 4 bases and 0 bases respectively, with 12 bases between them. The CDR3 totals 16 residues. The CDR3, as DNA: TGTGCCAGCAGTGCGACAGGTCGCGCGAACACCGGGGAGCTGTTTTTT. Amino acids: CASSATGRANTGELFF.

In its sample, this clone was seen a few times. The chain recombines TRBV7-2 with TRBJ1-4, with D hard to call. V was clipped by 0 bases and J by 5 bases, with 10 bases between them. CDR1 is SGHTA, CDR2 FQGNSA, per germline. The CDR3 is 15 residues long. For the CDR3, the DNA is TGTGCCAGCAGCTTAGCGAGGGCAGAAAATGAAAAACTGTTTTTT. Its protein product is CASSLARAENEKLFF.

The chain joins TRBV7-2 to TRBJ2-7; D remains unclear. The CDR3 is made up of 13 amino acids. Per the germline V gene, CDR1 is SGHTA and CDR2 is FQGNSA. Trimming shortened V by 5 bases and J by 1 base, and 9 bases separated the two germline ends. CDR3 residues: CASSRRASYEQYF. CDR3 DNA sequence: TGTGCCAGCAGCCGTAGAGCATCCTACGAGCAGTACTTC.

The chain couples TRBV20-1 to TRBJ1-2; D is unclear. The CDR3 length is 11 residues. Trimming removed 7 bases from V and 9 bases from J, with 15 bases in between. Germline CDR1 reads DFQATT; CDR2 reads SNEGSKA (reference sequence). CDR3 DNA sequence: TGCAGTGGAACAGCCTTTGGAAGCTACACCTTC. Translated: CSGTAFGSYTF.

This chain joins TRBV9 and TRBJ2-1; D perhaps matches TRBD2 (6 bases). The CDR3 is made up of 17 amino acids. Trimming took 3 bases from V and 0 from J, leaving 16 bases between them. CDR1 SGDLS and CDR2 YYNGEE come from the germline V gene. CDR3 nucleotides: TGTGCCAGCAGCGATCAGACTAGACCCTACTCCTACAATGAGCAGTTCTTC. Translation: CASSDQTRPYSYNEQFF.

This rearrangement joins TRBV19 to TRBJ2-1; the match to TRBD2 covers 12 bases. Losses at the gene ends were 5 bases for V and 15 bases for J; bases not matched to a gene: 8. Germline CDR1 LNHDA, CDR2 SQIVND (reference sequence). The CDR3 covers 13 residues. The CDR3 DNA is TGTGCCAGTAGTCCTACTAGCGGGAGGAAGTGGTTCTTC. Amino acids: CASSPTSGRKWFF.

This clone was observed a handful of times. The chain uses TRBV6-6 and TRBJ1-1, with TRBD1 as a possible D gene (6 bases). Germline CDR1 is MNHNY and CDR2 is SVGAGI (reference sequence). This CDR3 comprises 15 residues. V lost 0 bases and J 3 bases, leaving 11 bases between the germline ends. The CDR3 spells CASSYSIAGDTEAFF. The CDR3 DNA is TGTGCCAGCAGTTACTCGATCGCAGGGGACACTGAAGCTTTCTTT.

A few counts support this clone. The V call is TRBV2, the J call TRBJ2-7; D gene uncertain. There are 12 residues in the CDR3. Trimming cost V 4 bases and J 5 bases, with 9 bases left between them. Per the germline V gene, CDR1 is SNHLY and CDR2 is FYNNEI. The CDR3 loop is CASSGLRNEQYF. The CDR3 nucleotides are TGTGCCAGCAGTGGACTCAGGAACGAGCAGTACTTC.

This clone turned up a few times. The CDR3 loop reads CASNTGGVAGANVLTF. CDR3 in DNA: TGCGCCAGCAACACGGGAGGAGTAGCTGGGGCCAACGTCCTGACTTTC. The rearrangement uses TRBV5-1 and TRBJ2-6; 7 nucleotides align to TRBD2. The CDR3 consists of 16 residues. V lost 6 bases to trimming and J lost 2 bases; unmatched junction nucleotides: 8. Germline V gene data show CDR1 as SGHRS and CDR2 as YFSETQ. The variable domain in full, with the rest retrieved from reference TRBV5-1 and TRBJ2-6, is KAGVTQTPRYLIKTRGQQVTLSCSPISGHRSVSWYQQTPGQGLQFLFEYFSETQRNKGNFPGRFSGRQFSNSRSEMNVSTLELGDSALYLCASNTGGVAGANVLTFGAGSRLTVL.

The chain is built from TRBV18 and TRBJ1-4; no clear D. The CDR3 runs to 14 residues. CDR1 is KGHSH and CDR2 is LQKENI in the germline V gene. V shed 2 bases and J shed 5 bases, with 9 bases lying between them. CDR3 amino acids: CASSPIQTNEKLFF. DNA for the CDR3: TGTGCCAGCTCACCAATACAGACGAATGAAAAACTGTTTTTT.

This clone has more than one count but fewer than ten. The chain combines TRBV28 with TRBJ2-5; 7 bases map to TRBD1. Germline V lookup: CDR1 MDHEN, CDR2 SYDVKM. The CDR3 is 14 amino acids. V lost 7 bases, J lost 4 bases, and 9 bases stayed unmatched. The CDR3 loop reads CASTETGWGETQYF. The CDR3 nucleotides read TGTGCCAGCACGGAGACAGGGTGGGGAGAGACCCAGTACTTC.

The sample holds a few counts of this clone. This chain joins TRBV6-5 and TRBJ2-1, with D possibly TRBD1 on 6 matching bases. Germline CDR1 and CDR2: MNHEY and SVGAGI. The CDR3 extends over 14 amino acids. V was trimmed by 4 bases and J by 2 bases, leaving 9 bases between them. CDR3 nucleotides: TGTGCCAGCAGTTTCCGGACAGCCTACAATGAGCAGTTCTTC. The encoded protein is CASSFRTAYNEQFF.

This chain joins TRBV9 and TRBJ2-7; the D gene is possibly TRBD2 (6 bases). CDR1 and CDR2 from the germline V gene are SGDLS and YYNGEE. The CDR3 spans 15 residues. Trimming took 1 base from V and 4 from J, leaving 15 bases between them. In nucleotides, the CDR3 is TGTGCCAGCAGCGTACGCCCGTCGGGAGTGTACGAGCAGTACTTC. Its protein product is CASSVRPSGVYEQYF.

This chain uses TRBV4-2 with TRBJ2-1; D ambiguous. V was shortened by 3 bases and J by 12 bases, with 12 bases between the two germline ends. Germline CDR1 is LGHNA and CDR2 is YNFKEQ. The CDR3 is 12 residues long. The CDR3 region is CASSQGTVGQFF. Written as DNA, the CDR3 is TGTGCCAGCAGCCAGGGTACGGTCGGGCAGTTCTTC.

This chain links TRBV15 with TRBJ2-5, with a tentative D call TRBD2 (5 bases). The V and J ends lost 0 bases and 6 bases respectively, with 8 bases between them. Germline V gene sequence: CDR1 LNHNV, CDR2 YYDKDF (reference sequence). This CDR3 contains 13 residues. CDR3 bases: TGTGCCACCAGCAGAGAGAGGGTACAGACCCAGTACTTC. Translation: CATSRERVQTQYF.

Only a few counts were recorded for this clone. The rearrangement links TRBV4-2 to TRBJ2-5; D call uncertain. Germline CDR1 and CDR2: LGHNA and YNFKEQ. The length of the CDR3 is 14 residues. Trimming took 3 bases from V and 1 from J, leaving 9 bases between them. The DNA for the CDR3 is TGTGCCAGCAGCCAGAGTCTTACCCAAGAGACCCAGTACTTC. Residues: CASSQSLTQETQYF.

The rearrangement links TRBV2 to TRBJ2-1; D is perhaps TRBD1 or TRBD2 (5 bases each). Deletions cut 6 bases from V and 5 bases from J, with 11 bases between. This CDR3 has 13 amino acids. Germline CDR1 and CDR2: SNHLY and FYNNEI. The CDR3 DNA is TGTGCCAGCAGCGCCGGGACCGACAATGAGCAGTTCTTC. Translated: CASSAGTDNEQFF.

The rearrangement links TRBV28 to TRBJ2-4; perhaps TRBD2 as D (6 bases). The CDR3 is 15 amino acids. Trimming pared 6 bases from V and 4 bases from J, leaving 16 bases between. From germline, CDR1 is MDHEN and CDR2 SYDVKM. The CDR3 loop is CASSTQTRIKNIQYF. The CDR3 DNA is TGTGCCAGCAGCACCCAGACTAGAATTAAAAACATTCAGTACTTC.

V usage is TRBV6-1 and J usage is TRBJ1-2; no definite D call. The CDR3 is 13 amino acids. V gave up 3 bases and J gave up 8 bases, with 13 bases separating them. Germline assignment: CDR1 MNHNS and CDR2 SASEGT. The CDR3 DNA follows: TGTGCCAGCAGTGACAGTCTGAGGTCGGGCTACACCTTC. Amino acids: CASSDSLRSGYTF.

The sample holds a few counts of this clone. The chain employs TRBV2 and TRBJ1-4; D is possibly TRBD1 (5 bases). Per germline, CDR1 SNHLY and CDR2 FYNNEI. The V end lost 6 bases, the J end lost 0 bases, and 20 bases lay between the germline ends. This CDR3 comprises 18 residues. This CDR3 is CASSHRRDFVATNEKLFF. CDR3 in DNA: TGTGCCAGCAGCCACCGCCGGGACTTTGTAGCAACTAATGAAAAACTGTTTTTT.

The chain carries TRBV19 and TRBJ2-3, with TRBD2 identical over 8 bases. V shed 4 bases and J 5 bases; nucleotides not matched to a gene: 11. CDR1 is LNHDA and CDR2 is SQIVND in the germline V gene (reference sequence). This CDR3 region has 16 residues. The CDR3 sequence: CASSTKEAGEGDTQYF. CDR3 nucleotide sequence: TGTGCCAGTAGTACAAAAGAAGCGGGAGAAGGAGATACGCAGTATTTT.

CDR3 nucleotide sequence: TGTGCCAGCGGAGAGTACAATGAGCAGTTCTTC. Translated: CASGEYNEQFF. The chain has TRBV18 and TRBJ2-1; D is ambiguous. Per the germline V gene, CDR1 is KGHSH and CDR2 is LQKENI. V lost 8 bases and J lost 4, with 6 bases in between. The CDR3 consists of 11 residues.